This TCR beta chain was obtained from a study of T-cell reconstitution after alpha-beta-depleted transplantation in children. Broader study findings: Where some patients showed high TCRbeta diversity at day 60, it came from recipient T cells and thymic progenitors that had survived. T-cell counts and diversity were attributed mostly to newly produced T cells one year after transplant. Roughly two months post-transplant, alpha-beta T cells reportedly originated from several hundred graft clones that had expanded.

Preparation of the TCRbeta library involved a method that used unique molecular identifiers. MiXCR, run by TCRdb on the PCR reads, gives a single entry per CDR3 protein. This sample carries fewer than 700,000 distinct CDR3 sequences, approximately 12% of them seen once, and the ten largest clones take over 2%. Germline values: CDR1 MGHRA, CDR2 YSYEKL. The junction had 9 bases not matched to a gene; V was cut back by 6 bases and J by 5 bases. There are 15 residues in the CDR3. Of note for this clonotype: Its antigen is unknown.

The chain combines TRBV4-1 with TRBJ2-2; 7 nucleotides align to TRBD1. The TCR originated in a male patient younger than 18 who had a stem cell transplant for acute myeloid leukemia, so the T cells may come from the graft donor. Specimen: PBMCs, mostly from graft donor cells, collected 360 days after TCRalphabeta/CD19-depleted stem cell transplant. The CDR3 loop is CASSRRTGWTGELFF. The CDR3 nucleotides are TGCGCCAGCAGTCGCCGGACAGGATGGACCGGGGAGCTGTTTTTT.